Described below is a single T cell receptor beta chain sequence and its context. What this receptor recognizes is not known. Base quality data are lacking; no much larger clone is found one base away. The germline V gene sets CDR1 to SGHTA and CDR2 to FQGNSA. Trimming takes 6 bases from V and 1 base from J, and the germline ends sit 16 bases apart. From the cysteine up to the phenylalanine, the CDR3 has a length of 15 residues. Of all the DNA, just the CDR3 is kept, 45 bases in frame from base 1. These data belong to a study of Ad26.COV2.S vaccination and SARS-CoV-2 variants (dated by TCRdb to the early 2020s). General notes on the study: Vaccine-arm donors were drawn from COV1001, a multicentre, randomized, double-blind, placebo-controlled phase I-IIa trial of Ad26.COV2.S in healthy adults. Dosing of Ad26.COV2.S was intramuscular, at either 5x10^10 or 1x10^11 viral particles, delivered as one shot or as two shots spaced 56 days apart. TCRbeta repertoire sequencing was used to assess the specificity and breadth of SARS-CoV-2-reactive T cell receptors after Ad26.COV2.S vaccination. A total of 32 samples were included in the TCR-sequenced set, comprising roughly 19 Ad26.COV2.S vaccine recipients, 5 placebo recipients and 8 SARS-CoV-2 convalescent individuals. Participants in the trial were split at random into five groups of five each, receiving low-dose or high-dose Ad26.COV2.S once or twice, or else placebo on both occasions. Blinding of investigators to trial group allocation was maintained during experiments and outcome assessment. Study-wide findings and limitations: The study lacked the statistical power to compare responses across vaccine doses or regimens. Substantial breadth of spike-specific CD8+ and CD4+ T cell responses was reported after vaccination. Compared with placebo recipients, Ad26.COV2.S recipients showed higher spike-specific TCR breadth (P = 0.0014). Comparable non-spike TCR breadth was observed between vaccine and placebo recipients, consistent with only spike being contained in the vaccine. It was noted by the authors that total T cell responses may have been underestimated by the TCR breadth and depth analyses.

The immunoSEQ Assay was the method used to sequence TCRbeta CDR3 regions. After extraction, genomic DNA underwent amplification by bias-controlled multiplex PCR, followed by high-throughput sequencing. As for how the authors treated the data: To quantify the absolute abundance of each unique TCRbeta CDR3 region, sequences were collapsed and filtered. T cell fraction was estimated by normalizing TCRbeta template counts to usable DNA, which was measured by amplifying reference genes present in all nucleated cells. Repertoire TCRs were annotated as SARS-CoV-2-specific when V gene, CDR3 amino acid sequence and J gene were exactly matched to a known reactive TCR set. The reference SARS-CoV-2 TCR set was derived from MIRA and filtered for enrichment in COVID-19-positive ImmuneCODE repertoires, a step that removed public or cross-reactive TCRs. Using the MIRA antigens, annotated TCRs were further analysed by specific ORF or by position within an ORF. Depth was the summed frequency of annotated unique rearrangements, while breadth was defined as annotated unique rearrangements over total unique productive rearrangements. Two-sided Wilcoxon rank-sum tests were used to compare TCR breadth between groups. Here the immuneACCESS table is served through TCRdb, limited to in-frame sequences with V and J called. Missing clones are a known gap in these copies; in checked studies unresolved V genes cover under half, and the rest lacks a known reason. The DNA was the basis for D and trimming; V, J and clone size are from that table. The sample table shows almost 400,000 clones, and approximately 90% are seen once. The ten largest clones take up 1.9% of the sample.

The treatment or condition tag for this specimen amounts to: 15 to 20 received Ad26.COV2.S at low or high dose, single or two shots; about five received placebo; per-sample allocation not given. Repertoires of vaccine and placebo recipients were sequenced from samples collected on day 63 after the first injection. Cohort 1b enrolled 25 to 30 adults aged 18-55 years at a single site in Boston, USA, between 29 July and 7 August 2020. Ad26.COV2.S consisted of a replication-incompetent adenovirus type 26 vector by which a prefusion-stabilized SARS-CoV-2 spike protein from the original Wuhan strain was expressed.

Sequences were derived from peripheral blood, sampled in a trial of Ad26.COV2.S vaccine versus placebo. This clonotype was obtained from a person between 18 and 60 years old who received the Ad26.COV2.S COVID-19 vaccine or a placebo. The rearranged chain carries TRBV7-2 and TRBJ2-7; TRBD2 is possibly the D segment (7 matching bases). The CDR3 region reads CASRQGGLSSYEQYF. The nucleotide sequence is given as TGTGCCAGCAGACAGGGAGGGCTCTCTTCCTACGAGCAGTACTTC.